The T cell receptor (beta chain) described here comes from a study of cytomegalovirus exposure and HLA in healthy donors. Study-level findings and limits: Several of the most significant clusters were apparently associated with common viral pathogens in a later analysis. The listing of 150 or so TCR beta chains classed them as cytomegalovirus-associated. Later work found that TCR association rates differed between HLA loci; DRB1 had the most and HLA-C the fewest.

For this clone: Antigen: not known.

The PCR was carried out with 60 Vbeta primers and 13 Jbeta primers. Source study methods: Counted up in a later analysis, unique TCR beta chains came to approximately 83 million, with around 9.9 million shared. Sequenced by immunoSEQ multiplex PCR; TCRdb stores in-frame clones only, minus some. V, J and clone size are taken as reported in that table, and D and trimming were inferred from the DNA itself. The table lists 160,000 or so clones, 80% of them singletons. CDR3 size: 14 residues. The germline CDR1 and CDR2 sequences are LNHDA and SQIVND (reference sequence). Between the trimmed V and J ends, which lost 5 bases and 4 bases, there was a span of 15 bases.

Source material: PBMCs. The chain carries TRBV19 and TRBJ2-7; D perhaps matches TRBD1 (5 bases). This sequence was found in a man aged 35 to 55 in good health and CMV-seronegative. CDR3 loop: CASSLFDSEYEQYF. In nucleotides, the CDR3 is TGTGCCAGTAGTCTCTTCGACAGCGAGTACGAGCAGTACTTC.